This TCR beta chain originates from a study of shared clonotypes between healthy human individuals. Note on this clone: As yet, its antigen is unknown.

Findings and limits, study-wide: Clonotype sharing among donors was thought likely to change with sequencing depth.

The CDR3 contains 12 residues. Germline V CDR1 and CDR2: SQVTM, ANQGSEA. Deletions cut 3 bases from V and 2 bases from J, with 7 bases between. Samples underwent the assay at deep level. Produced via immunoSEQ multiplex PCR; TCRdb's table is partial and in-frame only. The data hold roughly 1,100,000 clones, with roughly 70% observed a single time. The source is a young man in good health. The sequencing sample was made of memory CD4+ T cells sorted from blood. The subset: CD45RA-negative fraction. V is TRBV29-1 and J is TRBJ1-2, with no clear D. CDR3 DNA sequence: TGCAGCGTTGACAGGTTAAACTATGGCTACACCTTC. It encodes CSVDRLNYGYTF.